This T cell receptor (beta chain) is from a study of cytomegalovirus exposure and HLA in healthy donors. About the research overall: About 85 million unique TCRs from HLA-typed donors were held in an early release of data. The study placed over 65% of its approximately 400 genotyped donors in the Caucasian-associated ancestry cluster. The study, taken as a whole, reports: Apparent HLA restriction characterized most CMV-associated TCR beta chains in a later analysis. The records held CMV serostatus as the only immune exposure information.

Researchers ran the PCR with 60 Vbeta and 13 Jbeta primers. Clones were sequenced by immunoSEQ multiplex PCR, and TCRdb holds only the in-frame ones, with some missing. The repertoire consists of under 150,000 clones, with 65% to 90% occurring once and the leading ten covering 1% to 1.5%. Trimming took off 8 bases at V and 7 bases at J, with 15 bases between the two ends. CDR1 PRHDT and CDR2 FYEKMQ come from the germline V gene (reference sequence). The CDR3 sequence is 13 residues long. To note about this clone: Its antigen is unidentified.

The origin of this receptor is a girl aged 2 to 10 in good health and CMV-seronegative. Sequenced input: PBMCs. The rearrangement uses TRBV13 and TRBJ2-1, with D perhaps matching TRBD2 (6 bases). The CDR3 DNA follows: TGTGCCAGCCTTTCAACGGGGGAGAATGAGCAGTTCTTC. Its translation: CASLSTGENEQFF.